These 10 T cell receptor beta chains were all obtained from the same sample, sequenced in a study of CXCR3-negative and CXCR3-positive naive CD8 T cells. UMI-labeled 5' RACE TRB cDNA libraries were prepared from the cells. TCRdb reprocessed the 5' RACE reads, keeping one entry per CDR3 protein, no DNA. This listing includes some 49,000 distinct CDR3 sequences. Source material: naive CXCR3- CD8+ T cells from blood. Subset reported: CD45RO-CCR7+CD27+CD95- naive CD8+ T cells lacking CXCR3 (TNR3-). Receptors originate from a human donor in good health. Some clones in this sample may be carry-over from other donors' samples.

The chain uses TRBV15 and TRBJ1-5. There are 16 residues in the CDR3. CDR1 is LNHNV and CDR2 is YYDKDF in the germline V gene (reference sequence). This CDR3 is CATSRTKAQGNQPQHF. Looking up the rest from reference TRBV15 and TRBJ1-5 gives the full variable domain: DAMVIQNPRYQVTQFGKPVTLSCSQTLNHNVMYWYQQKSSQAPKLLFHYYDKDFNNEADTPDNFQSRRPNTSFCFLDIRSPGLGDTAMYLCATSRTKAQGNQPQHFGDGTRLSIL.

This chain joins TRBV12-3 or TRBV12-4 and TRBJ1-1. The CDR3 has 13 residues. CDR3 region: CASSFNKNTEAFF.

The chain uses TRBV7-9 and TRBJ2-5; TCRdb names TRBD1, which stays unverified in the absence of DNA. Germline CDR1 reads SEHNR; CDR2 reads FQNEAQ (reference sequence). CDR3 size: 15 residues. The chain's CDR3 is CASSHRDRNQETQYF. Full variable domain (outside the CDR3, taken from reference TRBV7-9 and TRBJ2-5): DTGVSQNPRHKITKRGQNVTFRCDPISEHNRLYWYRQTLGQGPEFLTYFQNEAQLEKSRLLSDRFSAERPKGSFSTLEIQRTEQGDSAMYLCASSHRDRNQETQYFGPGTRLLVL.

This chain connects TRBV3-1 to TRBJ2-1; the D gene TCRdb calls, TRBD2, cannot be checked with no DNA. The CDR3 covers 15 residues. Germline-derived CDR1 and CDR2 are LGHDT and YNNKEL (reference sequence). CDR3 protein: CASRLAGGGYNEQFF.

V and J are TRBV20-1 and TRBJ2-7. The CDR3 is made up of 13 amino acids. Germline lookup yields CDR1 DFQATT and CDR2 SNEGSKA (reference sequence). CDR3 sequence reads: CSARAPSSYEQYF.

The chain couples TRBV6-5 to TRBJ2-7; there is no DNA to check the TCRdb D call of TRBD1. The germline CDR1 and CDR2 sequences are MNHEY and SVGAGI. The CDR3 is 13 amino acids. The CDR3 loop reads CASSYGGLHEQYF.

The rearrangement uses TRBV4-3 and TRBJ1-6; as DNA is missing, the TRBD1 call by TCRdb cannot be tested. Germline CDR1 and CDR2: LGHNA and YSLEER. This CDR3 has 15 amino acids. The CDR3 sequence is CASSQDLQGNSPLHF.

The chain uses TRBV7-2 and TRBJ2-6; TCRdb gives TRBD1 as the D gene, but with no DNA this cannot be confirmed. The V gene's germline CDR1 is SGHTA and CDR2 FQGNSA. The CDR3 runs 17 residues. This chain's CDR3 is CASSMRWDSSGANVLTF.

The V and J genes are TRBV29-1 and TRBJ2-1; TCRdb's D gene call, TRBD2, goes unchecked for lack of DNA. The CDR3 runs to 13 residues. Germline V gives CDR1 SQVTM, CDR2 ANQGSEA. CDR3 residues: CSVLSGVYNEQFF.

CDR3: CASSPGPPFFWYGYTF. The gene calls are TRBV12-3 or TRBV12-4 and TRBJ1-2; TCRdb picks TRBD1, but there is no DNA to check that call. The CDR3 sequence is 16 residues long.